The rows below give T cell receptor beta chains drawn from one sample of a study of blood T cell repertoires in COVID-19. Assay: immunoSEQ multiplex PCR; the TCRdb copy retains only in-frame clones and omits some. This repertoire shows roughly 290,000 clones, 90% found once; its top ten account for 1.7%. The sample was PBMCs or T cells enriched from blood (not recorded which). The receptors shown here come from a woman under 30 with acute COVID-19. The CDR3 runs from the conserved cysteine through the conserved F or W. A D gene is named only where the DNA matches it firmly. Size values are once, few and many counts, or a class for expanded clones, and some rows have none.

cdr3_length	d_call	v_call	clone_size	j_call	cdr3_aa	cdr3_nt
12	NA	TRBV30	NA	TRBJ2-5	CAWSSTRETQYF	TGTGCCTGGAGTAGTACAAGAGAGACCCAGTACTTC
15	NA	TRBV6-4	NA	TRBJ2-1	CASSVTGVDYNEQFF	TGTGCCAGCAGTGTTACGGGAGTAGACTACAATGAGCAGTTCTTC
14	NA	TRBV30	NA	TRBJ1-4	CAWSVLPGGEKLFF	TGTGCCTGGAGTGTCTTGCCGGGAGGTGAAAAACTGTTTTTT
13	TRBD1	TRBV30	NA	TRBJ1-6	CALQGGTTSPLHF	TGTGCCTTGCAGGGGGGAACTACTTCACCCCTCCACTTT
17	TRBD2	TRBV14	NA	TRBJ2-1	CASSRPPGLAGDNEQFF	TGTGCCAGCAGCCGCCCACCGGGACTAGCGGGAGACAATGAGCAGTTCTTC
16	NA	TRBV6-1	NA	TRBJ2-1	CASSESPIGSYNEQFF	TGTGCCAGCAGTGAGAGTCCAATCGGCTCCTACAATGAGCAGTTCTTC
14	NA	TRBV5-1	NA	TRBJ2-1	CASSLEVGEGEQFF	TGCGCCAGCAGCTTGGAGGTGGGCGAGGGTGAGCAGTTCTTC
12	NA	TRBV28	NA	TRBJ1-6	CASSSQVRSLHF	TGTGCCAGCAGTTCCCAGGTACGGTCCCTCCACTTT
15	TRBD1	TRBV19	NA	TRBJ2-7	CASSIGTVSSYEQYF	TGTGCCAGTAGTATCGGGACAGTCAGCTCCTACGAGCAGTACTTC
13	NA	TRBV27	NA	TRBJ2-3	CASSFFDRDTQYF	TGTGCCAGCAGTTTCTTTGATAGAGATACGCAGTATTTT
14	NA	TRBV10-2	NA	TRBJ2-5	CASSPTRGSETQYF	TGCGCCAGCAGTCCAACCCGGGGATCAGAGACCCAGTACTTC
11	NA	TRBV6-5	NA	TRBJ2-3	CASMTADTQYF	TGTGCCAGCATGACTGCAGATACGCAGTATTTT
15	NA	TRBV6-5	NA	TRBJ1-1	CASSYSQGQGTEAFF	TGTGCCAGCAGTTACAGTCAGGGGCAGGGCACTGAAGCTTTCTTT
14	NA	TRBV7-2	NA	TRBJ2-7	CASNTGLASYEQYF	TGTGCCAGCAATACAGGCCTTGCCTCCTACGAGCAGTACTTC
14	TRBD2	TRBV6-6	NA	TRBJ2-7	CASSRGRAPYEQYF	TGTGCCAGCAGCCGCGGGAGGGCCCCCTACGAGCAGTACTTC
17	NA	TRBV27	NA	TRBJ2-1	CASSLSPSASSYNEQFF	TGTGCCAGCAGTTTGTCTCCTAGCGCTAGCTCCTACAATGAGCAGTTCTTC
15	NA	TRBV5-1	once	TRBJ2-5	CASSSTNPIQETQYF	TGCGCCAGCAGCTCGACTAACCCCATCCAAGAGACCCAGTACTTC
14	NA	TRBV5-5	NA	TRBJ1-1	CASSLTTGNTEAFF	TGTGCCAGCAGCTTGACGACGGGGAACACTGAAGCTTTCTTT
14	TRBD2	TRBV15	NA	TRBJ2-7	CATSRGGRAYEQYF	TGTGCCACCAGCAGAGGTGGGAGGGCCTACGAGCAGTACTTC
16	TRBD1	TRBV11-2	NA	TRBJ1-2	CASSLAPGTANYGYTF	TGTGCCAGCAGCTTAGCCCCCGGGACAGCTAACTATGGCTACACCTTC
16	TRBD2	TRBV5-4	NA	TRBJ2-3	CASSLGTSVSTDTQYF	TGTGCCAGCAGCTTGGGGACTAGCGTTAGCACAGATACGCAGTATTTT
14	NA	TRBV7-9	NA	TRBJ2-7	CASSFGTTSYEQYF	TGTGCCAGCAGCTTCGGGACAACCTCCTACGAGCAGTACTTC
12	NA	TRBV7-2	NA	TRBJ2-7	CASSLHSTEQYF	TGTGCCAGCAGCTTACACAGTACCGAGCAGTACTTC
15	TRBD2	TRBV10-2	NA	TRBJ2-7	CASSSRGGRAYEQYF	TGCGCCAGCAGTTCCCGGGGCGGGAGGGCCTACGAGCAGTACTTC
14	TRBD1	TRBV4-1	NA	TRBJ1-2	CASRPPGTGYGYTF	TGCGCCAGCAGACCACCCGGGACAGGCTATGGCTACACCTTC
17	TRBD1	TRBV4-1	NA	TRBJ2-4	CASSQGRQGSAKNIQYF	TGCGCCAGCAGCCAAGGTCGACAGGGTTCAGCCAAAAACATTCAGTACTTC
15	NA	TRBV7-8	NA	TRBJ2-1	CASSLDSGAYNEQFF	TGTGCCAGCAGCTTAGATAGCGGAGCTTACAATGAGCAGTTCTTC
14	TRBD2	TRBV29-1	NA	TRBJ2-1	CSVDGLAGVNEQFF	TGCAGCGTTGATGGACTAGCGGGAGTGAATGAGCAGTTCTTC
15	TRBD1	TRBV6-5	NA	TRBJ1-1	CASSYLDRTDTEAFF	TGTGCCAGCAGTTACTTGGACAGGACCGACACTGAAGCTTTCTTT
12	NA	TRBV3-1/TRBV3-2	NA	TRBJ2-1	CASSPTYNEQFF	TGTGCCAGCAGCCCCACCTACAATGAGCAGTTCTTC
15	NA	TRBV27	NA	TRBJ1-6	CASGTTQGGYSPLHF	TGTGCCAGCGGGACCACACAGGGTGGTTATTCACCCCTCCACTTT
17	TRBD1	TRBV11-2	NA	TRBJ1-2	CASSHYTGQGGHEGYTF	TGTGCCAGCAGCCACTATACCGGACAGGGGGGACATGAAGGCTACACCTTC
14	NA	TRBV5-1	many	TRBJ1-1	CASSFLSGDTEAFF	TGCGCCAGCAGCTTTTTATCAGGGGACACTGAAGCTTTCTTT
15	NA	TRBV27	NA	TRBJ2-3	CASSLSWGRTDTQYF	TGTGCCAGCAGTTTATCTTGGGGCCGCACAGATACGCAGTATTTT
18	TRBD1	TRBV4-1	NA	TRBJ2-7	CASSRRTGGTGLAYEQYF	TGCGCCAGCAGCCGCAGGACAGGGGGGACTGGACTAGCTTACGAGCAGTACTTC
15	TRBD2	TRBV5-1	NA	TRBJ2-7	CASSLGLAGTYEQYF	TGCGCCAGCAGCTTGGGACTAGCGGGCACCTACGAGCAGTACTTC
14	NA	TRBV7-9	NA	TRBJ2-1	CASSLALAYHEQFF	TGTGCCAGCAGCTTAGCATTGGCTTACCATGAGCAGTTCTTC
14	NA	TRBV2	NA	TRBJ2-4	CASSERVAENIQYF	TGTGCCAGCAGTGAGAGGGTTGCGGAAAACATTCAGTACTTC
15	NA	TRBV6-5	NA	TRBJ1-4	CASSYGAATNEKLFF	TGTGCCAGCAGTTACGGGGCGGCAACTAATGAAAAACTGTTTTTT
15	TRBD2	TRBV5-4	NA	TRBJ2-1	CASSFPSGRTNEQFF	TGTGCCAGCAGCTTTCCTAGCGGGAGGACCAATGAGCAGTTCTTC
13	NA	TRBV7-2	NA	TRBJ2-3	CASSLQQTDTQYF	TGTGCCAGCAGCCTACAGCAAACAGATACGCAGTATTTT
15	TRBD1	TRBV28	NA	TRBJ1-2	CASSSTPGQNYGYTF	TGTGCCAGCAGTTCAACGCCGGGACAGAATTATGGCTACACCTTC
14	NA	TRBV7-3	NA	TRBJ2-5	CASSRTRGDETQYF	TGTGCCAGCAGCCGGACAAGGGGCGATGAGACCCAGTACTTC
14	TRBD1	TRBV19	NA	TRBJ1-1	CASRSSQGYTEAFF	TGTGCCAGTCGCTCATCACAGGGGTACACTGAAGCTTTCTTT
13	TRBD1	TRBV29-1	NA	TRBJ2-3	CSVESAGGDTQYF	TGCAGCGTTGAGTCGGCAGGGGGAGATACGCAGTATTTT
16	TRBD1	TRBV3-1/TRBV3-2	NA	TRBJ1-2	CASSQAGTGGNGGYTF	TGTGCCAGCAGCCAAGCTGGGACAGGGGGCAATGGTGGCTACACCTTC
20	TRBD2	TRBV4-2	NA	TRBJ2-1	CASSQLPFIGLALGGNEQFF	TGTGCCAGCAGCCAACTTCCATTCATCGGACTAGCGTTAGGGGGCAATGAGCAGTTCTTC
14	TRBD2	TRBV28	NA	TRBJ2-3	CASLLAGGRNTQYF	TGTGCCAGCTTACTAGCGGGAGGTAGAAATACGCAGTATTTT
14	TRBD1	TRBV6-5	once	TRBJ2-5	CASFRQGPRETQYF	TGTGCCAGCTTCAGACAGGGCCCTCGGGAGACCCAGTACTTC
16	NA	TRBV28	NA	TRBJ1-1	CASSSPGGHKRTEAFF	TGTGCCAGCAGTTCCCCTGGGGGACATAAACGCACTGAAGCTTTCTTT
14	TRBD1	TRBV6-1	few	TRBJ1-1	CASSEGTGDTEAFF	TGTGCCAGCAGTGAAGGGACAGGAGACACTGAAGCTTTCTTT
14	NA	TRBV7-2	NA	TRBJ1-1	CASSLGGTDTEAFF	TGTGCCAGCAGCTTAGGTGGAACAGACACTGAAGCTTTCTTT
15	TRBD1	TRBV29-1	NA	TRBJ1-1	CSVRNPKGQGSPAFF	TGCAGCGTTCGTAACCCAAAAGGACAGGGGAGTCCAGCTTTCTTT
13	NA	TRBV11-2	NA	TRBJ2-7	CASSGGHSYEQYF	TGTGCCAGCAGCGGGGGACACTCCTACGAGCAGTACTTC
15	TRBD1	TRBV19	NA	TRBJ1-5	CASSPETGGHQPQHF	TGTGCCAGTAGTCCCGAGACAGGGGGCCATCAGCCCCAGCATTTT